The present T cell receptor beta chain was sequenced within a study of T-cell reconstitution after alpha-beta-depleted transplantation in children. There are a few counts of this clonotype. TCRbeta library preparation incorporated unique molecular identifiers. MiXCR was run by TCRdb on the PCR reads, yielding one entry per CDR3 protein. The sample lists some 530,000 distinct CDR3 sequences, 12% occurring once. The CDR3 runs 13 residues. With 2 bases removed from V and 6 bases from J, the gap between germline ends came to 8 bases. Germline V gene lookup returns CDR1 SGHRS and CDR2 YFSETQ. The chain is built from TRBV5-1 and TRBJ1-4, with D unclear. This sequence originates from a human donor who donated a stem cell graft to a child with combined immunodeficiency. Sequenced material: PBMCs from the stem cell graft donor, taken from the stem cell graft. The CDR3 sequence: CASSFNSHEKLFF. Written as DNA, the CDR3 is TGCGCCAGCAGCTTTAACAGCCATGAAAAACTGTTTTTT.